The source of this T cell receptor beta chain is a study of blood T cell repertoires in COVID-19. Study-wide context: Acute and convalescent COVID-19 samples came from the United States, Italy and Spain. Nucleic acid was either cDNA or gDNA, and it came from T cells, B-cell-depleted T cells, or PBMCs.

Trimming cost V 3 bases and J 9 bases, with 6 bases left between them. The CDR3 length is 12 residues. Enrolment of Seattle patients took place during active infection, and they were followed longitudinally. Some clones are missing from TCRdb's copy, which holds only in-frame ones; the method was immunoSEQ multiplex PCR. The sample records 250,000 to 350,000 clones, approximately 90% being singletons. This TCR came from a woman aged 45-65 years with COVID-19, enrolled during active disease. Sequences were obtained from peripheral blood. This sequence joins TRBV12-3 or TRBV12-4 and TRBJ1-6, with no clear D. CDR3 region: CASSLGSSPLHF. CDR3 nucleotides: TGTGCCAGCAGTTTGGGGAGTTCACCCCTCCACTTT.